The clone carrying this TCR beta chain was found a few times. The target antigen is unknown. TCRdb re-called the 5' RACE reads through MiXCR, storing one row per CDR3 protein. The data show about 530,000 distinct CDR3 sequences, around 15% seen once. The data are from a study of identical twins. Broader study findings: Within cord blood, abundant beta clonotypes carried fewer insertions, but memory repertoires showed no such trend. Out-of-frame alpha sequences common to twins were enriched for low generation probability.

Everyone who gave samples was a healthy Caucasian. Trimming took off 4 bases at V and 0 bases at J, with 16 bases between the two ends. This CDR3 has 17 residues. Germline V gives CDR1 LGHDT, CDR2 YNNKEL (reference sequence). The sample was also reused in another study, on yellow fever vaccine responses in identical twins.

The source of this sequence is a woman aged 18-29 years in good health. Material for sequencing was CD4+ T cells sorted from blood. The chain recombines TRBV3-1 with TRBJ1-5; a weak D match, TRBD1 (6 bases). This CDR3 is CASSPGQIVHSNQPQHF. The CDR3 bases are TGTGCCAGCAGCCCTGGACAGATCGTTCATAGCAATCAGCCCCAGCATTTT.